Each of the 8 T cell receptor beta chains below was sequenced from the same sample in a study of blood T cell repertoires in COVID-19. This table comes from immunoSEQ multiplex PCR, and its TCRdb copy is limited to in-frame clones, with some not included. The sample yields about 92,000 clones, 75% to 85% seen once. The sequenced sample was peripheral blood. These receptor sequences come from a woman aged 70-85 years with acute or convalescent COVID-19.

The chain has TRBV7-6 and TRBJ2-1, with 13 positions matching TRBD2. The germline gives CDR1 SGHVS, CDR2 FNYEAQ. J gave up 3 bases and V 5 bases, and 10 bases lay outside the gene matches. The CDR3 is made up of 18 amino acids. CDR3: CASSQPGTSGELYNEQFF. The CDR3, as DNA: TGTGCCAGCAGCCAACCGGGGACTAGCGGGGAACTCTACAATGAGCAGTTCTTC.

V usage is TRBV5-1 and J usage is TRBJ1-1, with D hard to call. The germline V gene has CDR1 SGHRS and CDR2 YFSETQ. Between the trimmed V and J ends, which lost 0 bases and 1 base, there was a span of 13 bases. The CDR3 runs 16 residues. The CDR3 region is CASSLEVAGPNTEAFF. The DNA of the CDR3 is TGCGCCAGCAGCTTGGAAGTCGCAGGCCCGAACACTGAAGCTTTCTTT.

This clone was seen a handful of times. The chain carries TRBV28 and TRBJ1-2; D remains unclear. This CDR3 has 13 amino acids. In germline, CDR1 is MDHEN, CDR2 SYDVKM. The V gene lost 4 bases and the J gene lost 2 bases, with 8 bases spanning the gap. The CDR3 DNA reads TGTGCCAGCAGTTACAGCAGAAACTATGGCTACACCTTC. Its protein is CASSYSRNYGYTF.

This clone was counted a few times. The chain combines TRBV10-3 with TRBJ1-3, with TRBD1 matching over 7 bases. The CDR3 consists of 13 residues. Germline V CDR1 and CDR2: ENHRY, SYGVKD. After removal of 7 bases from V and 3 bases from J, the junction contained 3 bases not matched to a gene. The CDR3 spells CAINDRVGNTIYF. The DNA for the CDR3 is TGTGCCATCAACGACAGGGTTGGAAACACCATATATTTT.

The rearrangement uses TRBV5-1 and TRBJ2-1, with 9 positions matching TRBD2. V shed 0 bases and J 6 bases; nucleotides not matched to a gene: 1. Germline loops: CDR1 SGHRS, CDR2 YFSETQ. The CDR3 runs 14 residues. The CDR3 DNA sequence: TGCGCCAGCAGCTTGGGCGGGAGGGCCAATGAGCAGTTCTTC. This gives the protein CASSLGGRANEQFF.

The V and J genes are TRBV28 and TRBJ1-1; D possibly corresponds to TRBD1 (5 bases). Trimming stripped 7 bases from V and 1 base from J, with 16 bases between. The CDR3 contains 15 residues. CDR1 MDHEN and CDR2 SYDVKM come from the germline V gene. As DNA, the CDR3 is TGTGCCAGCATCTACGCGGGACCCCCGAACACTGAAGCTTTCTTT. The encoded protein is CASIYAGPPNTEAFF.

This sequence joins TRBV4-3 and TRBJ1-1; weak D call: TRBD1 (6 bases). V lost 1 base to trimming and J lost 1 base, with 10 bases between them. Germline CDR1 reads LGHNA; CDR2 reads YSLEER. There are 15 residues in the CDR3. The CDR3 region is CASSQATGQNTEAFF. The CDR3 DNA is TGCGCCAGCAGCCAAGCGACAGGACAGAACACTGAAGCTTTCTTT.

The gene calls are TRBV5-1 and TRBJ2-7; tentatively, D is TRBD2 (6 bases). The V end lost 4 bases, the J end lost 5 bases, and 16 bases lay between the germline ends. The CDR3 runs 14 residues. From germline, CDR1 is SGHRS and CDR2 YFSETQ. The DNA of the CDR3 is TGCGCCAGCAGCCCCGGGACTGCTCGAAACGAGCAGTACTTC. This gives the protein CASSPGTARNEQYF.